This TCR beta chain was identified in a study of blood T cell repertoires in COVID-19 (dated by TCRdb to the early 2020s). Context from the whole study: Collaborator samples came from the United States, Italy and Spain and covered acute and convalescent phases of COVID-19. The material from the prospective study consisted of cDNA or gDNA derived from T cells, B-cell-depleted T cells, or PBMCs. Subjects who had been exposed to COVID-19, were actively infected with it, or had recovered from it provided the deeply sampled blood TCRbeta repertoires that made up the dataset. A freely available public database, intended as a resource for researchers studying the immune response to SARS-CoV-2, is where the repertoires were released. Samples were obtained from the ongoing ImmuneRACE study (first 160 participants) and from over 1,000 subjects provided by 6 global collaborators. A de-identified subject ID, COVID-19 status, age in years and sex were almost always included in the sample metadata. Where available, HLA class I and class II types were obtained from metadata supplied by the sample provider rather than from assay-based typing. What the work shows at the level of the full study, not this receptor alone: The quantity of clinical and demographic metadata differed by source and by participant and was supplied without curation.

One collaborating source in Seattle enrolled patients during active infection and followed them longitudinally through the course of disease. Collaborating institutions collected whole blood in K2EDTA tubes following their own protocols. Collaborator samples were shipped for TCRbeta analysis as frozen whole blood, isolated PBMCs, or DNA extracted from either sample type. Compared with germline, V lacks 0 bases and J lacks 7 bases; bases without a gene match: 7. The cysteine opens and the phenylalanine closes a CDR3 of 16 amino acids. Only the CDR3 DNA stays, 48 bases, in frame from base 1. The germline V gene yields SGHRS for CDR1 and YFSETQ for CDR2. TCRbeta CDR3 regions were amplified from genomic DNA using the immunoSEQ Assay, a bias-controlled multiplex PCR. Concerning the study's data processing: The number of nucleated cells in each sample was estimated by amplification of reference gene primers within the assay. To quantify the absolute abundance of each unique TCRbeta CDR3 rearrangement, sequence reads were collapsed and filtered. For each sample, productive Simpson clonality was calculated as the square root of Simpson's diversity index across productive rearrangements. Imported from immuneACCESS, the table was reduced by TCRdb to in-frame sequences with V and J called. These copies leave out some clones; in studies compared against another copy, an unresolved V gene accounts for under half, and the cause of the remainder is not known. V, J and clone size are taken as reported in that table, and D and trimming were inferred from the DNA itself. The sample table lists around 40,000 clones, approximately 90% of them with a count of one. Together, the top ten hold 3% to 4.5% of the sample.

A remark on this clone: The specificity of this receptor is unknown. Within one base of it there is no much larger clone, and no base qualities were kept.

The rearranged segments are TRBV5-1 and TRBJ2-2, and 9 bases in between align with TRBD1. The TCR was taken from a man aged 35-49 years with COVID-19, enrolled during active disease. The sequencing input was peripheral blood. The CDR3 region: CASSLGTGGAGGELFF. The bases are TGCGCCAGCAGCTTGGGCACAGGGGGCGCCGGCGGGGAGCTGTTTTTT.